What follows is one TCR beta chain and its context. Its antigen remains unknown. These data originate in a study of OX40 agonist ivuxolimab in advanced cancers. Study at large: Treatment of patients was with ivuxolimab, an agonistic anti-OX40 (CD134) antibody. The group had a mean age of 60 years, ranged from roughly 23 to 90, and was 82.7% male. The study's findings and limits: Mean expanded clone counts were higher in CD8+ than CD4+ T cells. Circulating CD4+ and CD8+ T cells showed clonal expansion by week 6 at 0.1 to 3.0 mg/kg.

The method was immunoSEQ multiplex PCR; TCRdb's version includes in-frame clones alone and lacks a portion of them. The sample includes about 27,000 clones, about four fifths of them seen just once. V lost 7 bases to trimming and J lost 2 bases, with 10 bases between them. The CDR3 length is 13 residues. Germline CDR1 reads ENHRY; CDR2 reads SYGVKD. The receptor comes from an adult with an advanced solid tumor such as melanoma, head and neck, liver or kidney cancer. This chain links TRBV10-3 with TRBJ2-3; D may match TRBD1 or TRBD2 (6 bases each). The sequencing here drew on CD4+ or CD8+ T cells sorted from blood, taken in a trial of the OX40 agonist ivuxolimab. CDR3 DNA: TGTGCCATCAATGGGGGGCCCACAGATACGCAGTATTTT. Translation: CAINGGPTDTQYF.